Shown below are 29 T cell receptor beta chains from a single sample sequenced in a study of TIL therapy for anti-PD-1-resistant metastatic lung cancer. Time point here: pre-treatment sample, taken before nivolumab and TIL therapy. The tumor samples were excised metastases, mostly pleural nodules or supraclavicular lymph nodes. Sequencing used immunoSEQ v3. Clones were read by immunoSEQ multiplex PCR, and TCRdb kept only the in-frame ones, dropping some. The table records about 7,500 clones, 74% of them present only once. This material consisted of tumor tissue, taken at baseline. These receptors came from a person aged 25-80 years with non-small cell lung cancer.

The rearrangement joins TRBV19 to TRBJ1-1; D might be TRBD1 (5 bases). V lost 9 bases to trimming and J lost 5 bases, with 16 bases between them. The CDR3 consists of 13 residues. Per germline, CDR1 LNHDA and CDR2 SQIVND (reference sequence). The DNA of the CDR3 is TGTGCCAGCTCCCGTGGGGGTGGGACTGAAGCTTTCTTT. It is translated as CASSRGGGTEAFF. The variable domain in full, completed from reference TRBV19 and TRBJ1-1, reads DGGITQSPKYLFRKEGQNVTLSCEQNLNHDAMYWYRQDPGQGLRLIYYSQIVNDFQKGDIAEGYSVSREKKESFPLTVTSAQKNPTAFYLCASSRGGGTEAFFGQGTRLTVV.

This sequence joins TRBV5-6 and TRBJ1-4; perhaps TRBD1 as D (6 bases). V lost 4 bases to trimming and J lost 4 bases, with 23 bases between them. The CDR3 totals 18 residues. Germline V gene data show CDR1 as SGHDT and CDR2 as YYEEEE. CDR3 DNA: TGTGCCAGCAGCGCAAGGGCCACCGGGACAAGGCTTAATGAAAAACTGTTTTTT. Amino acids: CASSARATGTRLNEKLFF.

The V gene is TRBV27, the J gene TRBJ2-7; D is perhaps TRBD1 or TRBD2 (5 bases each). Deletions cut 7 bases from V and 1 base from J, with 14 bases between. This CDR3 has 14 residues. The V gene's germline CDR1 is MNHEY and CDR2 SMNVEV (reference sequence). CDR3 DNA: TGTGCCAGCACCCCTGGGACGGGATCCTACGAGCAGTACTTC. It is translated as CASTPGTGSYEQYF.

V and J are TRBV6-6 and TRBJ1-1; 7 bases are a match to TRBD1. The V segment lost 6 bases and the J segment 5 bases; nucleotides outside the gene matches: 9. CDR3 length equals 14 residues. Germline-derived CDR1 and CDR2 are MNHNY and SVGAGI (reference sequence). Here the CDR3 reads CASSKGARGTEAFF. DNA for the CDR3: TGTGCCAGCAGCAAGGGGGCGCGGGGGACTGAAGCTTTCTTT.

This clone was counted only a few times. J is TRBJ1-2 and V is TRBV2; D remains unclear. CDR1 is SNHLY, CDR2 FYNNEI, per germline. Trimming stripped 4 bases from V and 3 bases from J, with 12 bases between. The CDR3 consists of 14 residues. CDR3: CASSVEAPDYGYTF. In DNA form, the CDR3 reads TGTGCCAGCAGTGTCGAAGCCCCGGACTATGGCTACACCTTC.

The chain employs TRBV6-1 and TRBJ2-7; 7 nucleotides agree with TRBD1. This CDR3 contains 14 residues. Germline V lookup: CDR1 MNHNS, CDR2 SASEGT. The V segment lost 6 bases and the J segment 6 bases; nucleotides outside the gene matches: 11. CDR3 nucleotides: TGTGCCAGCAGCCTTGGGGGACAGATTATCGAGCAGTACTTC. Its translation: CASSLGGQIIEQYF.

This rearrangement joins TRBV28 to TRBJ2-1; TRBD2 agrees at 10 bases. The V gene end was trimmed by 5 bases and the J gene end by 8 bases; junction bases not matched to a gene: 9. CDR3 length equals 15 residues. The germline V gene has CDR1 MDHEN and CDR2 SYDVKM. The CDR3 is CASSGAGGYVHEQFF. CDR3 coding DNA: TGTGCCAGCAGTGGAGCGGGAGGGTACGTTCATGAGCAGTTCTTC. The variable domain in full, with the rest retrieved from reference TRBV28 and TRBJ2-1, is DVKVTQSSRYLVKRTGEKVFLECVQDMDHENMFWYRQDPGLGLRLIYFSYDVKMKEKGDIPEGYSVSREKKERFSLILESASTNQTSMYLCASSGAGGYVHEQFFGPGTRLTVL.

The chain employs TRBV5-5 and TRBJ2-5; TRBD2 aligns across 9 bases. V was clipped by 7 bases and J by 6 bases; unmatched bases: 4. The CDR3 covers 12 residues. Germline V lookup: CDR1 SGHKS, CDR2 YYEKEE (reference sequence). The CDR3, as DNA: TGTGCCAGCCGCGGGGGGGCCAAGACCCAGTACTTC. Amino acid sequence: CASRGGAKTQYF. Variable domain in full (rest from reference TRBV5-5 and TRBJ2-5): DAGVTQSPTHLIKTRGQQVTLRCSPISGHKSVSWYQQVLGQGPQFIFQYYEKEERGRGNFPDRFSARQFPNYSSELNVNALLLGDSALYLCASRGGAKTQYFGPGTRLLVL.

This clone appeared once. The chain combines TRBV6-5 with TRBJ1-1; weak D call: TRBD1 (5 bases). With 7 bases removed from V and 5 bases from J, the gap between germline ends came to 17 bases. Germline CDR1 is MNHEY and CDR2 is SVGAGI. The length of the CDR3 is 14 residues. The DNA of the CDR3 is TGTGCCAGCAATGGAGGAGGGGCGGATACTGAAGCTTTCTTT. Amino acids: CASNGGGADTEAFF.

The rearrangement links TRBV7-9 to TRBJ2-1; unclear D gene. CDR3 size: 16 residues. The V gene's germline CDR1 is SEHNR and CDR2 FQNEAQ (reference sequence). V gave up 6 bases and J gave up 0 bases, with 15 bases separating them. The CDR3 coding sequence is TGTGCCAGCAGTCCCCCGGAAGAGAGCTCCTACAATGAGCAGTTCTTC. Protein product: CASSPPEESSYNEQFF.

The chain joins TRBV5-6 to TRBJ1-1; D is possibly TRBD1 (5 bases). The CDR3 runs to 15 residues. Germline CDR1 reads SGHDT; CDR2 reads YYEEEE. The V end was cut by 4 bases, the J end by 8 bases, with 21 bases between. CDR3 DNA: TGTGCCAGCAGCCCGGAACCGGGACGGACCTTCGAAGCTTTCTTT. It yields the protein CASSPEPGRTFEAFF.

The chain employs TRBV7-9 and TRBJ2-5; 11 positions agree with TRBD2. This CDR3 is built from 14 residues. Trimming took 5 bases from V and 5 from J; bases not matched to a gene: 4. Germline V gives CDR1 SEHNR, CDR2 FQNEAQ (reference sequence). CDR3 sequence: CASSPRLAGETQYF. In DNA form, the CDR3 reads TGTGCCAGCAGCCCCCGACTAGCGGGGGAGACCCAGTACTTC.

This chain connects TRBV13 to TRBJ1-1, with 7 bases lining up with TRBD1. This CDR3 region has 14 residues. In germline, CDR1 is PRHDT, CDR2 FYEKMQ (reference sequence). V was pared by 1 base and J by 2 bases, with 1 base of the junction left unmatched. In DNA, the CDR3 is TGTGCCAGCAGCTTAGCAGGGGGTAACACTGAAGCTTTCTTT. Protein: CASSLAGGNTEAFF.

The chain couples TRBV7-9 to TRBJ2-7, with D possibly being TRBD2 (5 bases). The V end was cut by 6 bases, the J end by 1 base, with 13 bases between. CDR3 length: 14 residues. Germline values: CDR1 SEHNR, CDR2 FQNEAQ (reference sequence). The CDR3 nucleotides read TGTGCCAGCAGTCCCCCGGGAATTTCCTACGAGCAGTACTTC. Translated, it gives CASSPPGISYEQYF.

DNA for the CDR3: TGTGCCAGCAGCTTAGCTCTAGCGAGTAATGAGCAGTTCTTC. Its protein is CASSLALASNEQFF. V usage is TRBV11-2 and J usage is TRBJ2-1; TRBD2 is a possible D gene (6 bases). The V and J ends lost 1 base and 7 bases respectively, with 11 bases between them. Looked up from germline, CDR1 is SGHAT and CDR2 is FQNNGV. The CDR3 runs 14 residues.

The chain uses TRBV7-6 and TRBJ1-6, with D perhaps matching TRBD1 (6 bases). CDR1 and CDR2 (germline): SGHVS, FNYEAQ. V lost 5 bases to trimming and J lost 7 bases, with 9 bases between them. This CDR3 has 13 residues. The CDR3 DNA reads TGTGCCAGCAGCGGAACAGGGAATTCACCCCTCCACTTT. Its translation is CASSGTGNSPLHF.

The chain couples TRBV28 to TRBJ1-1; 11 nucleotides match TRBD1. The junction had 8 bases not matched to a gene; V was cut back by 6 bases and J by 5 bases. This CDR3 has 15 residues. Germline assignment: CDR1 MDHEN and CDR2 SYDVKM. The CDR3 loop reads CASSPRDRGSTEAFF. The CDR3 nucleotides are TGTGCCAGCAGCCCCCGGGACAGGGGGAGTACTGAAGCTTTCTTT. Full variable domain (remainder filled in from reference TRBV28 and TRBJ1-1): DVKVTQSSRYLVKRTGEKVFLECVQDMDHENMFWYRQDPGLGLRLIYFSYDVKMKEKGDIPEGYSVSREKKERFSLILESASTNQTSMYLCASSPRDRGSTEAFFGQGTRLTVV.

This clone was seen more than once but under ten times. The chain joins TRBV14 to TRBJ2-1, with 8 bases fitting TRBD2. The CDR3 is 17 residues long. Per germline, CDR1 SGHDN and CDR2 FVKESK. V lost 0 bases and J lost 8; bases outside the gene matches: 12. The CDR3, as DNA: TGTGCCAGCAGCCAAGATCTGGGGACTAGTTTTTTCGATGAGCAGTTCTTC. It is translated as CASSQDLGTSFFDEQFF.

The chain is built from TRBV27 and TRBJ2-7; 8 bases match TRBD2. With V trimmed by 5 bases and J by 2 bases, 11 bases remained unmatched. CDR1 MNHEY and CDR2 SMNVEV come from the germline V gene (reference sequence). This CDR3 is built from 16 residues. In nucleotides, the CDR3 is TGTGCCAGCAGTCCCCGGGCTAGCGGGCGCCCCTACGAGCAGTACTTC. Its translation is CASSPRASGRPYEQYF.

V is TRBV12-5 and J is TRBJ2-3, with TRBD1 matching over 7 bases. The CDR3 has 15 amino acids. CDR1 is LGHNT and CDR2 is FRNRAP in the germline V gene. V lost 2 bases to trimming and J lost 0 bases; unmatched junction nucleotides: 2. CDR3 protein: CASGLQGDSTDTQYF. Here the CDR3 DNA reads TGTGCTAGTGGTTTGCAGGGGGACAGCACAGATACGCAGTATTTT. The whole variable domain, filled in from reference TRBV12-5 and TRBJ2-3, reads DARVTQTPRHKVTEMGQEVTMRCQPILGHNTVFWYRQTMMQGLELLAYFRNRAPLDDSGMPKDRFSAEMPDATLATLKIQPSEPRDSAVYFCASGLQGDSTDTQYFGPGTRLTVL.

V gene TRBV7-2 combines with J gene TRBJ2-3; tentative D call: TRBD2 (6 bases). The length of the CDR3 is 17 residues. Trimming shortened V by 0 bases and J by 0 bases, and 13 bases separated the two germline ends. Per the germline V gene, CDR1 is SGHTA and CDR2 is FQGNSA. CDR3 sequence: CASSLAGGATSTDTQYF. The CDR3 nucleotides read TGTGCCAGCAGCTTAGCGGGGGGAGCCACTAGCACAGATACGCAGTATTTT.

Only one count was recorded for this clone. This chain uses TRBV29-1 with TRBJ1-2; D remains unclear. This CDR3 is built from 12 residues. Germline V CDR1 and CDR2: SQVTM, ANQGSEA. Trimming shortened V by 4 bases and J by 7 bases, and 13 bases separated the two germline ends. The CDR3, as DNA: TGCAGCGTTGGACGGGGTGGAGGTGGCTACACCTTC. Translated, it gives CSVGRGGGGYTF.

This chain connects TRBV2 to TRBJ2-4, with D possibly TRBD2 on 7 matching bases. Germline values: CDR1 SNHLY, CDR2 FYNNEI. This CDR3 region has 13 residues. V was shortened by 6 bases and J by 8 bases, with 14 bases between the two germline ends. The chain's CDR3 is CASSLGGGDIQYF. The CDR3 bases are TGTGCCAGCAGCTTGGGAGGGGGTGACATTCAGTACTTC.

This clone was seen a few times. The chain employs TRBV6-5 and TRBJ2-7, with 11 bases that match TRBD2. The CDR3 spans 15 residues. V gave up 0 bases and J gave up 6 bases; unmatched junction bases: 4. Looked up from germline, CDR1 is MNHEY and CDR2 is SVGAGI. This chain's CDR3 is CASSYSTSGEGEQYF. The CDR3 DNA follows: TGTGCCAGCAGTTACTCGACTAGCGGGGAGGGCGAGCAGTACTTC.

The chain employs TRBV5-4 and TRBJ2-1, with a weak D call TRBD1 (5 bases). CDR3 size: 14 residues. The germline V gene encodes CDR1 SGHNT and CDR2 YYREEE (reference sequence). Trimming took off 0 bases at V and 7 bases at J, with 11 bases between the two ends. CDR3: CASSLVAGRNEQFF. The CDR3 bases are TGTGCCAGCAGCTTGGTTGCAGGGCGGAATGAGCAGTTCTTC.

The chain carries TRBV21-1 and TRBJ1-1. TRBV21-1 is reported as a pseudogene. This CDR3 is built from 16 residues. DNA of the CDR3: TGTGCCAGCAGGGCTCCTCATGCTAACATGAACACTGAAGCTTTCTTT. It is translated as CASRAPHANMNTEAFF.

The chain's CDR3 is CASSLVPDTAEAFF. CDR3 sequence (DNA): TGTGCCAGCAGCTTAGTCCCAGACACGGCTGAAGCTTTCTTT. The chain combines TRBV7-6 with TRBJ1-1; the D is unclear. The germline CDR1 and CDR2 sequences are SGHVS and FNYEAQ. V gave up 1 base and J gave up 6 bases, with 12 bases separating them. This CDR3 has 14 amino acids.

This clone was seen only a few times. This CDR3 reads CASSARDGSTGELFF. DNA of the CDR3: TGTGCCAGCAGCGCCCGGGACGGATCCACCGGGGAGCTGTTTTTT. This chain uses TRBV9 with TRBJ2-2; D possibly matches TRBD1 or TRBD2 (5 bases each). Trimming removed 3 bases from V and 4 bases from J, with 13 bases in between. The CDR3 is 15 residues long. The germline CDR1 and CDR2 sequences are SGDLS and YYNGEE.

The V and J genes are TRBV10-2 and TRBJ2-7; 8 positions agree with TRBD2. The germline V gene encodes CDR1 WSHSY and CDR2 SAAADI. CDR3 length equals 14 residues. Unmatched junction bases numbered 12, after V lost 7 bases and J lost 7 bases. CDR3 in amino acids: CASNQGSGGREQYF. CDR3 bases: TGCGCCAGCAATCAGGGCTCGGGAGGGCGGGAGCAGTACTTC.